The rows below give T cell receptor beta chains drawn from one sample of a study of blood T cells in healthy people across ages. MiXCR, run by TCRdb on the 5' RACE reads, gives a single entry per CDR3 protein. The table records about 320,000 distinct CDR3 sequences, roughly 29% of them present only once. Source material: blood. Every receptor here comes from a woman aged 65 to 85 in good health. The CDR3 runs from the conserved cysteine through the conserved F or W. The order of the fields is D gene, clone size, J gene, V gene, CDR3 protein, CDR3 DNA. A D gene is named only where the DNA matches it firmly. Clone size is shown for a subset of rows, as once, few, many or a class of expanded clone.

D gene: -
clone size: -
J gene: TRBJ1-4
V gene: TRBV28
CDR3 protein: CASSSGGLEEKLFF
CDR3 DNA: TGTGCCAGCAGTTCGGGGGGACTTGAGGAAAAACTGTTTTTT

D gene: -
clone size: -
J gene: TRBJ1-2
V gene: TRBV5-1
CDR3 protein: CASSLDPGLRSGYTF
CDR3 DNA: TGCGCCAGCAGCTTGGATCCAGGGTTGAGGAGTGGCTACACCTTC

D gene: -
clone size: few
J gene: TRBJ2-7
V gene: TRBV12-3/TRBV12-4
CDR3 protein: CASSLGGATYEQYF
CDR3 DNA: TGTGCCAGCAGTTTAGGGGGCGCCACCTACGAGCAGTACTTC

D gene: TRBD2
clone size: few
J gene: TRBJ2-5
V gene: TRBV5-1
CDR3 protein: CASKTGTSGLAQETQYF
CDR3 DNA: TGCGCCAGCAAAACCGGGACTAGCGGGCTAGCCCAAGAGACCCAGTACTTC

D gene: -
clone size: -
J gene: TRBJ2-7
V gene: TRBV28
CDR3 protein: CASSSGTLGVPYEQYF
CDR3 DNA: TGTGCCAGCAGTTCAGGGACGTTGGGAGTCCCCTACGAGCAGTACTTC

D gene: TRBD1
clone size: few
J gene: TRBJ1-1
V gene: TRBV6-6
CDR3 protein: CASSYTQGHHTEAFF
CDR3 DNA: TGTGCCAGCAGTTATACACAGGGGCACCACACTGAAGCTTTCTTT

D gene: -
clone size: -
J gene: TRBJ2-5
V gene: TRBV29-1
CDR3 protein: CSVEPLRTAGETQYF
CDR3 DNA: TGCAGCGTTGAACCCTTACGGACGGCGGGAGAGACCCAGTACTTC

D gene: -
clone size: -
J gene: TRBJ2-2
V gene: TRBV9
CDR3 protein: CASSGKPRDPGELFF
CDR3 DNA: TGTGCCAGCAGTGGGAAACCGAGGGATCCCGGGGAGCTGTTTTTT

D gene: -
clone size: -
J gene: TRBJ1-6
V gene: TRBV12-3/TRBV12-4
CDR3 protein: CASSSLPIGPLHF
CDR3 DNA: TGTGCCAGCAGTTCCCTACCTATCGGGCCCCTCCACTTT

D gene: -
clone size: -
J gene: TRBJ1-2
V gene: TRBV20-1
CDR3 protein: CSAVFGYTF
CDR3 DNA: TGCAGTGCCGTGTTCGGCTACACCTTC

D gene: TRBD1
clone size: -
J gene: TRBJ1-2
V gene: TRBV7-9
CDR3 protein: CASSRQGARNYGYTF
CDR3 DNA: TGTGCCAGCAGTCGACAGGGGGCTCGAAACTATGGCTACACCTTC

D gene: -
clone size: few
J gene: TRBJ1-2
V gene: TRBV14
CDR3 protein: CASSPRQDTSYGYTF
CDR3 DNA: TGTGCCAGCAGCCCTCGACAGGATACGTCCTATGGCTACACCTTC

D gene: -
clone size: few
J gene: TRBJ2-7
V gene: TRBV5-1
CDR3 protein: CASSFYGTYEQYF
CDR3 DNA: TGCGCCAGCAGCTTCTACGGAACCTACGAGCAGTACTTC

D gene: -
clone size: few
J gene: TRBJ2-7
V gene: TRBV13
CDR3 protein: CASSFDPVEPYEQYF
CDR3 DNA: TGTGCCAGCAGCTTTGATCCGGTTGAACCCTACGAGCAGTACTTC

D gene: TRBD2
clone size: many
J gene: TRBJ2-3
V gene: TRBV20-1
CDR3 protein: CSARDPLAGLFSDTQYF
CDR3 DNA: TGCAGTGCTAGAGATCCACTAGCGGGCTTATTTTCGGATACGCAGTATTTT

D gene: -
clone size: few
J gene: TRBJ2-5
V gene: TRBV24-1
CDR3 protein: CATSVAAQETQYF
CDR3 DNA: TGTGCCACCAGTGTAGCAGCTCAAGAGACCCAGTACTTC

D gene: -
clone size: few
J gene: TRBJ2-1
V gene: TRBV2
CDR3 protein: CASSEQTGGEQFF
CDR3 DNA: TGTGCCAGCAGTGAGCAGACAGGAGGGGAGCAGTTCTTC

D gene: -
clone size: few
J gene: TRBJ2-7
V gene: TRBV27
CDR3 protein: CASGARGSYEQYF
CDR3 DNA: TGTGCCAGCGGGGCTCGCGGGTCCTACGAGCAGTACTTC

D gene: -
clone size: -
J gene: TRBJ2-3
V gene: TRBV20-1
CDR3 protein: CSASGDTQYF
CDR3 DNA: TGCAGTGCTAGCGGAGATACGCAGTATTTT

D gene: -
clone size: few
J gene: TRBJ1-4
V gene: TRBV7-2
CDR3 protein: CASSTLDGGNEKLFF
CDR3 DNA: TGTGCCAGCAGCACTCTGGACGGGGGGAATGAAAAACTGTTTTTT

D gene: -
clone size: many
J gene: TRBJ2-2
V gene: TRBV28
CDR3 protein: CASSEALPGDTGELFF
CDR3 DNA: TGTGCCAGCAGTGAAGCACTCCCCGGGGACACCGGGGAGCTGTTTTTT

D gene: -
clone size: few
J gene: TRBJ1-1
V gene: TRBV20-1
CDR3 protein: CSADNGLNTEAFF
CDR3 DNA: TGCAGTGCGGACAACGGGTTGAACACTGAAGCTTTCTTT

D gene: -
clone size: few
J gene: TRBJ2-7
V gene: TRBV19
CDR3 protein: CASTNRPPYEQYF
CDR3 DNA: TGTGCCAGTACCAACAGGCCCCCCTACGAGCAGTACTTC

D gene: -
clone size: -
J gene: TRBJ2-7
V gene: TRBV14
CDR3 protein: CASSQLGFEQYF
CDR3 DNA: TGTGCCAGCAGCCAATTAGGGTTTGAGCAGTACTTC

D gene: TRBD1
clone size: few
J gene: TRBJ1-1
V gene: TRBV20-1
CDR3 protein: CRGTTGVGTEAFF
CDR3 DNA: TGCAGAGGGACGACAGGGGTGGGCACTGAAGCTTTCTTT

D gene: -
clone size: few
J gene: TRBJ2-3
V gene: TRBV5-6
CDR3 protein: CASSSTRSSTDTQYF
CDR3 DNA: TGTGCCAGCAGTTCGACTAGATCTAGCACAGATACGCAGTATTTT

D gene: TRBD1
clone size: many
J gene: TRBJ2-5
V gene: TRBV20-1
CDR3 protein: CSAIGTVGETQYF
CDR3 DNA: TGCAGTGCTATCGGGACAGTAGGAGAGACCCAGTACTTC

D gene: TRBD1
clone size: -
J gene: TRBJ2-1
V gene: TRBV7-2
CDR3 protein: CASSRQDRGRWTSYNEQFF
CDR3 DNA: TGTGCCAGCAGCCGCCAGGACAGGGGGCGTTGGACCTCCTACAATGAGCAGTTCTTC

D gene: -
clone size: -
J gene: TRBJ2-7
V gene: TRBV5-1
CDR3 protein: CASSHDGNYEQYF
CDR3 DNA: TGCGCCAGCAGCCACGACGGCAACTACGAGCAGTACTTC

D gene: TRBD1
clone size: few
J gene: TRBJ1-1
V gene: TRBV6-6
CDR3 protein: CASSFMDRGGTEAFF
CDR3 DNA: TGTGCCAGCAGTTTTATGGACAGGGGGGGCACTGAAGCTTTCTTT

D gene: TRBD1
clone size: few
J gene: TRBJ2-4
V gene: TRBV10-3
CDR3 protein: CAISASRGTDIQYF
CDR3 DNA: TGTGCCATCAGTGCGTCCAGGGGGACGGACATTCAGTACTTC

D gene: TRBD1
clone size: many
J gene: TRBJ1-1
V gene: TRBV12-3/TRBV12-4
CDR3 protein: CASSLVRQGDTEAFF
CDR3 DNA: TGTGCCAGCAGTTTAGTCAGACAGGGGGACACTGAAGCTTTCTTT

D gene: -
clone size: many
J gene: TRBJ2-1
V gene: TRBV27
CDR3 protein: CASKLYNEQFF
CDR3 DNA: TGTGCCAGCAAATTATACAATGAGCAGTTCTTC

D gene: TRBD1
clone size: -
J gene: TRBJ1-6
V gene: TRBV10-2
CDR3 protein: CASSEREAGGLHF
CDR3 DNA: TGCGCCAGCAGTGAGAGGGAGGCAGGGGGCCTCCACTTT

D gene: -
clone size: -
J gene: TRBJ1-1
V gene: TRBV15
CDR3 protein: CATTAGGTEAFF
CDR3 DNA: TGTGCCACCACCGCGGGGGGCACTGAAGCTTTCTTT

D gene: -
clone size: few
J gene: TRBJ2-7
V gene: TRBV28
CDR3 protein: CASSLYLPGGVLKDEQYF
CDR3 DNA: TGTGCCAGCAGTTTATACCTTCCCGGAGGCGTACTCAAGGACGAGCAGTACTTC

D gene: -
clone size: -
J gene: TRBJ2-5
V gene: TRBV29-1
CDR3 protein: CSVDRGSGETQYF
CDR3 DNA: TGCAGCGTTGACAGGGGGAGCGGGGAGACCCAGTACTTC

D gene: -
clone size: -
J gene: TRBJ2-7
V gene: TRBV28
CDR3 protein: CASVGRYEQYF
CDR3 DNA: TGTGCCAGCGTGGGGCGGTACGAGCAGTACTTC

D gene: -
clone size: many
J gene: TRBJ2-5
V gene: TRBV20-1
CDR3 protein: CSATRDSKGETQYF
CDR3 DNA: TGCAGTGCTACCCGGGACTCAAAAGGAGAGACCCAGTACTTC

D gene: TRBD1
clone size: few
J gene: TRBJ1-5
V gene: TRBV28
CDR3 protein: CASSKGFDRGDNQPQHF
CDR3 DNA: TGTGCCAGCAGTAAGGGGTTTGACAGGGGGGACAATCAGCCCCAGCATTTT

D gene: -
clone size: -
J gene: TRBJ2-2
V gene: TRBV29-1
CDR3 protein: CSGALLTGELFF
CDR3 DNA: TGCAGTGGGGCCTTACTCACCGGGGAGCTGTTTTTT

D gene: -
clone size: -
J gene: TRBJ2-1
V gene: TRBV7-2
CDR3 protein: CASSRTDVQFF
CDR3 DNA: TGTGCCAGCAGCCGTACCGATGTTCAGTTCTTC

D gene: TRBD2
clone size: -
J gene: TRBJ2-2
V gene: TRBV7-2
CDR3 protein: CASSPRELLAGDTGELFF
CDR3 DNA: TGTGCCAGCAGCCCCCGAGAGCTTCTAGCGGGAGACACCGGGGAGCTGTTTTTT

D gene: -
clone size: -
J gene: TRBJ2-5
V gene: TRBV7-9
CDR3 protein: CASSFGPLETQYF
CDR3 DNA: TGTGCCAGCAGCTTTGGTCCCCTGGAGACCCAGTACTTC

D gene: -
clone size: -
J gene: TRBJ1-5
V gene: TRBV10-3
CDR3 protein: CAISESTISNQPQHF
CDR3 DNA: TGTGCCATCAGTGAGTCGACAATAAGCAATCAGCCCCAGCATTTT

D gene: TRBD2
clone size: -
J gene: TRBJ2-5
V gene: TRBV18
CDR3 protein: CASSPIAGDQETQYF
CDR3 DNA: TGTGCCAGCTCACCAATCGCGGGGGACCAAGAGACCCAGTACTTC

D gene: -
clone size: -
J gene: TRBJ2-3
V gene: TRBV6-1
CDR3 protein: CASSDRGTHTQYF
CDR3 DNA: TGTGCCAGCAGTGACAGGGGAACACATACGCAGTATTTT

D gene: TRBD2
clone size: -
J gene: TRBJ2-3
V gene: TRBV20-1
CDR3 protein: CSAGTSGSSTDTQYF
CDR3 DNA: TGCAGTGCCGGGACTAGCGGCTCTAGCACAGATACGCAGTATTTT

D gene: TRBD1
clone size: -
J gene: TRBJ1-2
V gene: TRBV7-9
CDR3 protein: CASITTGTGIFGYTF
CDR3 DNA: TGTGCCAGCATCACGACCGGGACAGGGATCTTTGGCTACACCTTC

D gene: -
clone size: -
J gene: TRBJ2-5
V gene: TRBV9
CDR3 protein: CASSVIGEETQYF
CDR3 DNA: TGTGCCAGCAGCGTAATAGGGGAAGAGACCCAGTACTTC

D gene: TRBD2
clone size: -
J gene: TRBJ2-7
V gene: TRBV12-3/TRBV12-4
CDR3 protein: CASSFGGTFYEQYF
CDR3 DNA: TGTGCCAGCAGTTTCGGGGGGACTTTCTACGAGCAGTACTTC

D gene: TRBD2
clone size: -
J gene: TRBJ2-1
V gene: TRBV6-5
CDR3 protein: CASSSVGGRSYNEQFF
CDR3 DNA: TGTGCCAGCAGTTCCGTGGGCGGGAGGTCCTACAATGAGCAGTTCTTC